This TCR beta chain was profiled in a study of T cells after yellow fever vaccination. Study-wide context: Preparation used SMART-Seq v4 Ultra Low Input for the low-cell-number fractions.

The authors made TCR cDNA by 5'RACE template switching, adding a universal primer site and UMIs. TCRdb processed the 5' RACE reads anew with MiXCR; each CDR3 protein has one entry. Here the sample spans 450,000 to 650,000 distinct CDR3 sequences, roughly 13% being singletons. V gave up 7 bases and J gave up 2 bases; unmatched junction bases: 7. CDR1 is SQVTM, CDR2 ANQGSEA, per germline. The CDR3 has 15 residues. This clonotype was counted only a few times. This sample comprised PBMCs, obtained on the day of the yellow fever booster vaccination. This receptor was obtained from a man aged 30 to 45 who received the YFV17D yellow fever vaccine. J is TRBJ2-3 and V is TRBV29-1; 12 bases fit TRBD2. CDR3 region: CSGAGLAGYTDTQYF. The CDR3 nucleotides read TGCAGCGGGGCTGGACTAGCGGGGTACACAGATACGCAGTATTTT.